This TCR beta chain was documented in a study of response to subunit inactivated influenza vaccine. One entry per CDR3 protein, called by TCRdb with MiXCR from the RT-PCR reads. The data hold some 800,000 distinct CDR3 sequences, with approximately 22% observed a single time. With respect to this clonotype: Its antigen is undetermined.

Study observations and caveats: With each seasonal influenza vaccination, the authors suggested, few new T cells are recruited.

Trimming left V 2 bases short and J 5 bases short, with 6 bases between. The CDR3 runs to 12 residues. Germline loops: CDR1 MNHEY, CDR2 SVGAGI. The chain couples TRBV6-5 to TRBJ2-5; D is uncertain. The TCR comes from a man aged 45 to 65 who received an inactivated influenza vaccine. The source was PBMCs from blood, collected 4 to 6 days after vaccination. The CDR3 nucleotides read TGTGCCAGCAGTTACATGGGGGAGACCCAGTACTTC. Encoded protein: CASSYMGETQYF.